This T cell receptor beta chain is drawn from a study of CD8 T cells in ankylosing spondylitis. TCRdb re-called the 5' RACE reads through MiXCR, storing one row per CDR3 protein. The table includes approximately 100,000 distinct CDR3 sequences, roughly 8.3% detected once. Germline CDR1 is SGHTA and CDR2 is FQGNSA. V was clipped by 4 bases and J by 2 bases; unmatched bases: 3. This CDR3 is 16 amino acids long. This clonotype was detected a few times. This TCR came from a male donor with ankylosing spondylitis or in good health (not recorded which). The chain employs TRBV7-2 and TRBJ2-3; TRBD2 matches 13 bases. Sequencing input: blood, either unsorted or a sorted T cell fraction (not recorded which). The CDR3 reads CASSSGTSGVTDTQYF. CDR3 coding DNA: TGTGCCAGCAGCTCGGGGACTAGCGGGGTCACAGATACGCAGTATTTT.